This T cell receptor beta chain was captured in a study of T cell changes during pregnancy in multiple sclerosis. CDR1 and CDR2 (germline): MNHEY, SVGAGI. The V end was cut by 6 bases, the J end by 5 bases, with 19 bases between. This CDR3 spans 15 amino acids. Assay: immunoSEQ multiplex PCR; the TCRdb copy retains only in-frame clones and omits some. The sample shows some 60,000 clones, approximately 91% of them seen only once. This sequence originates from a female donor with multiple sclerosis, enrolled in a pregnancy study. Sequencing was performed on CD4+ T cells from peripheral blood mononuclear cells, taken in the third trimester of pregnancy. The chain links TRBV6-5 to TRBJ1-1; tentatively, D is TRBD1 (6 bases). This CDR3 is CASSPPAGVRTEAFF. Here the CDR3 DNA reads TGTGCCAGCAGCCCCCCGGCAGGGGTGAGAACTGAAGCTTTCTTT.